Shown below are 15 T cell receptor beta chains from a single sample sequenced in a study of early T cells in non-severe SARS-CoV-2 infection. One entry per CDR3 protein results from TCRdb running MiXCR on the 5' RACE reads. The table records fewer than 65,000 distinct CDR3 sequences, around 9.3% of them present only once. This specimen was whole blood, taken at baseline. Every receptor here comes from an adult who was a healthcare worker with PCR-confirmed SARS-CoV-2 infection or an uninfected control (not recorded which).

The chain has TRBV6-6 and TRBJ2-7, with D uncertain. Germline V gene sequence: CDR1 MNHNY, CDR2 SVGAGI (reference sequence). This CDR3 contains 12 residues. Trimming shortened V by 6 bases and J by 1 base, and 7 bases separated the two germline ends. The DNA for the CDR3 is TGTGCCAGCAGACCACCATCCTACGAGCAGTACTTC. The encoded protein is CASRPPSYEQYF.

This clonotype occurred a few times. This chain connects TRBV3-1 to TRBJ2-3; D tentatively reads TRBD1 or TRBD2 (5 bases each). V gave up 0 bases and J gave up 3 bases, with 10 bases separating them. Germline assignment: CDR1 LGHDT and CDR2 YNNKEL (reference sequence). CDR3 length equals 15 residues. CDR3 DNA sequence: TGTGCCAGCAGCCAAGATTGGGACGTTACAGATACGCAGTATTTT. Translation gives CASSQDWDVTDTQYF.

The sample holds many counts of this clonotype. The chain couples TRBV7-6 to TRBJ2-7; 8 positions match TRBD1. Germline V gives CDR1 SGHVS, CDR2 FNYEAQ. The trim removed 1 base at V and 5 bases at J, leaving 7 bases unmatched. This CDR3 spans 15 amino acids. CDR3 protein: CASSLDPGQGHEQYF. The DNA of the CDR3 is TGTGCCAGCAGCTTAGATCCCGGACAGGGTCACGAGCAGTACTTC.

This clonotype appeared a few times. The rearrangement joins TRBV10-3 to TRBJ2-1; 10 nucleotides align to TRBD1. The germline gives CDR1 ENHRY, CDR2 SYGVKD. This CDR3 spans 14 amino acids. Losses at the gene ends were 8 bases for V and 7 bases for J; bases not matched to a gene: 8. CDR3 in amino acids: CAISRGGQGNEQFF. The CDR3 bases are TGTGCCATCTCCCGCGGGGGACAGGGGAATGAGCAGTTCTTC.

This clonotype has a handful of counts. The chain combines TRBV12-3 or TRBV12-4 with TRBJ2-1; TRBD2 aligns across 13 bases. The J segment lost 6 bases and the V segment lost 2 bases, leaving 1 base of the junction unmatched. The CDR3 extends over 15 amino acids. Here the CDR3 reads CASSLRTSGSNEQFF. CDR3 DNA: TGTGCCAGCAGTTTAAGGACTAGCGGGAGCAATGAGCAGTTCTTC.

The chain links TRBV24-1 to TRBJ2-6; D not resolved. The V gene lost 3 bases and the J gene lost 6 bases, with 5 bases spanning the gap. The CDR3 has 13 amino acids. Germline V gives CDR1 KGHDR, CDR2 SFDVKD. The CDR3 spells CATSDGVANVLTF. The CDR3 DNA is TGTGCCACCAGTGATGGGGTGGCCAACGTCCTGACTTTC.

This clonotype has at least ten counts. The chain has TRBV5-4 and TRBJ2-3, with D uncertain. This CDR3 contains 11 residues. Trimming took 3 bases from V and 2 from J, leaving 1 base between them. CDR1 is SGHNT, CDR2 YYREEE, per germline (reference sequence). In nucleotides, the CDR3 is TGTGCCAGCAGCTCCACAGATACGCAGTATTTT. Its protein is CASSSTDTQYF.

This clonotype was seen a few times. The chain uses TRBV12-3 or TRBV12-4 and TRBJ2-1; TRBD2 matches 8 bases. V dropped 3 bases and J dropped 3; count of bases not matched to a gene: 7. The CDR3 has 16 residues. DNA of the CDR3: TGTGCCAGCAGTTTTCCGAGCGGGGGCGGCTACAATGAGCAGTTCTTC. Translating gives CASSFPSGGGYNEQFF.

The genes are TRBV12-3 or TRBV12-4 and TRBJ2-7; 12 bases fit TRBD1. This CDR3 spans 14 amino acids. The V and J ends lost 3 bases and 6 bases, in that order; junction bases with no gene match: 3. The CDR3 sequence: CASSLGQGASEQYF. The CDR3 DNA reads TGTGCCAGCAGTTTGGGACAGGGGGCTTCCGAGCAGTACTTC.

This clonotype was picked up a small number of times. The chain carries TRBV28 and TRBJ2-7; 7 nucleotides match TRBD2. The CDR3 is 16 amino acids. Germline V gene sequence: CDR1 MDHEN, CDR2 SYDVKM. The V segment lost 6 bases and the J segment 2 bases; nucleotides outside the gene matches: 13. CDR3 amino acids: CASSPGAGPHTYEQYF. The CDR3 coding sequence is TGTGCCAGCAGCCCCGGAGCGGGGCCGCACACCTACGAGCAGTACTTC.

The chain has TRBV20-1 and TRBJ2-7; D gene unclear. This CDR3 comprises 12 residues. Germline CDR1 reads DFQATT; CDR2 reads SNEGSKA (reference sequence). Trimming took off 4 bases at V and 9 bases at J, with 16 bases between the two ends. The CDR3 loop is CSAKGTGVLQYF. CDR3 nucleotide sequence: TGCAGTGCTAAGGGTACCGGAGTCTTGCAGTACTTC.

CDR3 region: CASSYTGVSRGNEQFF. The DNA of the CDR3 is TGTGCCAGCAGTTACACCGGAGTTTCTAGAGGCAATGAGCAGTTCTTC. The J gene is TRBJ2-1, the V gene TRBV6-5; the D is unclear. Germline loops: CDR1 MNHEY, CDR2 SVGAGI. This CDR3 has 16 amino acids. Trimming took off 2 bases at V and 6 bases at J, with 17 bases between the two ends.

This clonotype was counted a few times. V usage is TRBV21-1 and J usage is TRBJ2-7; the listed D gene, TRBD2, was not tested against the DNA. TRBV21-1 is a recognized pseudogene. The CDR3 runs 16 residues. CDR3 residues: CASSNDLAPTSYEQYF. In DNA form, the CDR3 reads TGTGCCAGCAGCAATGATCTAGCACCGACTTCCTACGAGCAGTACTTC.

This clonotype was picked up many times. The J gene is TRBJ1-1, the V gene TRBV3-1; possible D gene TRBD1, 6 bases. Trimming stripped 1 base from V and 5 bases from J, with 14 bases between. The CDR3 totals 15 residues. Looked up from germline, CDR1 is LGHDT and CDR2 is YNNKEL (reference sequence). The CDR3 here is CASSQVWGAGTEAFF. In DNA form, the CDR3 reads TGTGCCAGCAGCCAAGTCTGGGGGGCGGGTACTGAAGCTTTCTTT. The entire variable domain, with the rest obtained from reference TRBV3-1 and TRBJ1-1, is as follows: DTAVSQTPKYLVTQMGNDKSIKCEQNLGHDTMYWYKQDSKKFLKIMFSYNNKELIINETVPNRFSPKSPDKAHLNLHINSLELGDSAVYFCASSQVWGAGTEAFFGQGTRLTVV.

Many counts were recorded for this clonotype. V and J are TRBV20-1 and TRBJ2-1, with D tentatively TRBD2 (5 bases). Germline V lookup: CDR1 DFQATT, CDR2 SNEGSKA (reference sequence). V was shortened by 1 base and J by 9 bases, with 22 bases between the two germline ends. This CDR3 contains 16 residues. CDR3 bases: TGCAGTGCTAGAGCTATACATGCGGGTGATTTTCTTGAGCAGTTCTTC. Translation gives CSARAIHAGDFLEQFF.